This TCR beta chain was retrieved from a study of blood T cell repertoires in COVID-19. Study summary: From the United States, Italy and Spain came samples of acute and convalescent COVID-19. T cells, B-cell-depleted T cells, or PBMCs supplied cDNA or gDNA.

The authors' processing: Amplified reference gene primers provided the basis for estimating nucleated cell counts. Profiling relied on immunoSEQ multiplex PCR, and the TCRdb table lists in-frame clones only, not all of them. The DNA was the basis for D and trimming; V, J and clone size are from that table. The sample has around 66,000 clones, around 87% seen once. This clone was recorded only once. Trimming pared 1 base from V and 1 base from J, leaving 13 bases between. The CDR3 extends over 16 amino acids. Looked up from germline, CDR1 is SGHDT and CDR2 is YYEEEE. The sequence came from a man between 60 and 75 years old with acute or convalescent COVID-19. The sample consisted of peripheral blood. The chain uses TRBV5-6 and TRBJ2-3; D call uncertain. The chain's CDR3 is CASSLTRSMGTDTQYF. The CDR3 DNA follows: TGTGCCAGCAGCTTGACCAGAAGTATGGGCACAGATACGCAGTATTTT.